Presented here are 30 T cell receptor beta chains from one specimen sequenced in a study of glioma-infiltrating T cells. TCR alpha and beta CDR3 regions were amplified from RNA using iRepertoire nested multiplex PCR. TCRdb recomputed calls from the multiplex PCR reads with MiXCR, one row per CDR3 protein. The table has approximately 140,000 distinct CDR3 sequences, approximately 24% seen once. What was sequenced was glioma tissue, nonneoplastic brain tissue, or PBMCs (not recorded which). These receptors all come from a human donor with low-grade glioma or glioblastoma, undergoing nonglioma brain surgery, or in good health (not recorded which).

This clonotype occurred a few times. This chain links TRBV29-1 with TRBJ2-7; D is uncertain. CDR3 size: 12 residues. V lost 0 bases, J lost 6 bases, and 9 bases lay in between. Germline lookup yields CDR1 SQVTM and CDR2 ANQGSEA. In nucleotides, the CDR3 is TGCAGCGTTGAAGATTCAGGTGGCGAGCAGTACGTC. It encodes CSVEDSGGEQYV.

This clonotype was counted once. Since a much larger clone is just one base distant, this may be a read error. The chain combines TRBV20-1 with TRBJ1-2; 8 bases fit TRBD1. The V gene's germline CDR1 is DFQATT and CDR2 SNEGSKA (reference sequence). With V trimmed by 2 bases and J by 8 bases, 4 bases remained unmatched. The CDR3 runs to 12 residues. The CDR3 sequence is CSARRDRGGYTF. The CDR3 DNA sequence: TGCAGTGCTAGACGTGACAGGGGCGGCTACACCTTC.

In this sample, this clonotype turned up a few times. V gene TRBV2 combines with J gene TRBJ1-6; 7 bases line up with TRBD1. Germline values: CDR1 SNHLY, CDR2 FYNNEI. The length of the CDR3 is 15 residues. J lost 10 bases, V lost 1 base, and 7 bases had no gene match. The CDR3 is CASSEEGAGASPLHF. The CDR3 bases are TGTGCCAGCAGTGAAGAGGGGGCAGGGGCCTCACCCCTCCACTTT.

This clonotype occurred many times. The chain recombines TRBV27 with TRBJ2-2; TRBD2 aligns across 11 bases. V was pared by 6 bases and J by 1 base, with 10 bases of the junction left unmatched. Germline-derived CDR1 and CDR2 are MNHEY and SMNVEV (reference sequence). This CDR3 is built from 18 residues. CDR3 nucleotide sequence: TGTGCCAGCAGCCCCTATAGACTAGCGGGGCTGAACACCGGGGAGCTGTTTTTT. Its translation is CASSPYRLAGLNTGELFF.

As DNA, the CDR3 is TGCGCCAGCAGCTTGCCTGCCTCCGACACCGGGGAGCTGTTTTTT. Translating gives CASSLPASDTGELFF. The chain recombines TRBV5-1 with TRBJ2-2; D not resolved. This CDR3 contains 15 residues. Trimming removed 1 base at V and 3 bases at J, with 10 bases between. Germline values: CDR1 SGHRS, CDR2 YFSETQ.

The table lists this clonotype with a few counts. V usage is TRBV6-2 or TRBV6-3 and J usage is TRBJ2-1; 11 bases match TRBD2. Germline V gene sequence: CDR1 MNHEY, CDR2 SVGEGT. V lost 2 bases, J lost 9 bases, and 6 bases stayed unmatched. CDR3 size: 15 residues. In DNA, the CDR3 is TGTGCCAGCAGTTACCTGATAGCGGGGGGGGGTGAGCAGTTCTTC. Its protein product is CASSYLIAGGGEQFF.

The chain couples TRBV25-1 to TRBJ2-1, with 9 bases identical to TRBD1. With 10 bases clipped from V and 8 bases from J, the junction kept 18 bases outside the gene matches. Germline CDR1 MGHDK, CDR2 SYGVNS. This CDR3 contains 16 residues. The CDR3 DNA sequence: TGTGCCACCACTCCTCATAGGGGACAGGGTCGGGATGAGCAGTTCTTC. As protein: CATTPHRGQGRDEQFF.

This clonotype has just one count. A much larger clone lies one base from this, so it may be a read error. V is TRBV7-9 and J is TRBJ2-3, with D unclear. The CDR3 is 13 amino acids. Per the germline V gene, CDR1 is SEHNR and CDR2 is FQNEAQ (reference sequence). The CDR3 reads CASSLVSTDTKYF. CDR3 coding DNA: TGTGCCAGCAGCTTAGTCTCAACGGATACGAAGTATTTT.

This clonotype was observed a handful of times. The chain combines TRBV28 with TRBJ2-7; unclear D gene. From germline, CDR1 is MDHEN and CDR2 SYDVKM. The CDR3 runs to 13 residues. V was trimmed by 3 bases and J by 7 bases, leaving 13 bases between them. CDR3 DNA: TGTGCCAGCAGTTTCCTCCCTTTGGGGGAGCAGTACGTC. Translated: CASSFLPLGEQYV.

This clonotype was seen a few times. The CDR3 sequence is CATSDTDRGSTDTQYF. The CDR3 DNA is TGTGCCACCAGTGATACGGACAGGGGGAGCACAGATACGCAGTATTTT. The V and J genes are TRBV24-1 and TRBJ2-3; 10 bases are a match to TRBD1. The junction had 2 bases not matched to a gene; V was cut back by 3 bases and J by 0 bases. The CDR3 runs to 16 residues. Germline V lookup: CDR1 KGHDR, CDR2 SFDVKD.

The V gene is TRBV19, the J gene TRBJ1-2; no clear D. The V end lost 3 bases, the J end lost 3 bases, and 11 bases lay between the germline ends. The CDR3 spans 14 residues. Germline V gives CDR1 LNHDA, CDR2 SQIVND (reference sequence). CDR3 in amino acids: CASSIHSPDYGYTF. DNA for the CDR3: TGTGCCAGTAGTATCCATAGTCCCGACTATGGCTACACCTTC.

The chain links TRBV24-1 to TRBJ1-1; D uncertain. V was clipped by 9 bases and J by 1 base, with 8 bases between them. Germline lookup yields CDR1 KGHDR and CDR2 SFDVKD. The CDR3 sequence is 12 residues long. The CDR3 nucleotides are TGTGCCACCTCACAGAGGAACACTGAAGCTTTCTTT. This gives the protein CATSQRNTEAFF.

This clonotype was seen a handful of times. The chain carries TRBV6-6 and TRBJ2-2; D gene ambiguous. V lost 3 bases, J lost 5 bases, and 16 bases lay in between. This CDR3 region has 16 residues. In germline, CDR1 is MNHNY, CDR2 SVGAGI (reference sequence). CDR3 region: CASSYSPWDLTGELFF. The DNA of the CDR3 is TGTGCCAGCAGTTATTCACCTTGGGATCTAACCGGGGAGCTGTTTTTT.

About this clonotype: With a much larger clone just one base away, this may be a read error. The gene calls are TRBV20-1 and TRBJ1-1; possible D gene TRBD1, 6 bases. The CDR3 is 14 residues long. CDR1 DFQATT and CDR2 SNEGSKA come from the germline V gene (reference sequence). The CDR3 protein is CGARDGGGGTEAFF. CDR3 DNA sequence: TGCGGTGCTAGAGATGGAGGGGGAGGCACTGAAGCTTTCTTT.

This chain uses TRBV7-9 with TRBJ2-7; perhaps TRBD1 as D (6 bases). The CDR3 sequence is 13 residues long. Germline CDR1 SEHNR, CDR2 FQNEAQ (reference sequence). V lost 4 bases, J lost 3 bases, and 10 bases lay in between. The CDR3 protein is CASSYRDNYEQYV. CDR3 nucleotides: TGTGCCAGCAGCTACAGGGATAACTACGAGCAGTACGTC.

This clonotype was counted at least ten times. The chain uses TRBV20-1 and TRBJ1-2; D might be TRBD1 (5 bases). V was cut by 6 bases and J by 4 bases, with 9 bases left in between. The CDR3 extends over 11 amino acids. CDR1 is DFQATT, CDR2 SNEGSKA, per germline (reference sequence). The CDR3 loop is CSADQGYGYTF. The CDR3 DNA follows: TGCAGTGCGGATCAGGGCTATGGCTACACCTTC.

CDR3 amino acids: CASSLRRDWAGELFF. CDR3 sequence (DNA): TGTGCCAGCAGCCTCAGACGGGACTGGGCCGGGGAGCTGTTTTTT. This chain links TRBV7-9 with TRBJ2-2; tentative D call: TRBD2 (6 bases). Germline loops: CDR1 SEHNR, CDR2 FQNEAQ (reference sequence). There are 15 residues in the CDR3. The V end lost 5 bases, the J end lost 6 bases, and 16 bases lay between the germline ends.

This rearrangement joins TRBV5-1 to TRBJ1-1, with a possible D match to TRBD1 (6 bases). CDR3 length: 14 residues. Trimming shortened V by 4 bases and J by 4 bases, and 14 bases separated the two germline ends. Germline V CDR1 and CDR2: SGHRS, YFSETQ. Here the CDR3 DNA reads TGCGCCAGCAGCCAACAGGGCGTTGGCACTGAAGCTTTCTTT. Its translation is CASSQQGVGTEAFF.

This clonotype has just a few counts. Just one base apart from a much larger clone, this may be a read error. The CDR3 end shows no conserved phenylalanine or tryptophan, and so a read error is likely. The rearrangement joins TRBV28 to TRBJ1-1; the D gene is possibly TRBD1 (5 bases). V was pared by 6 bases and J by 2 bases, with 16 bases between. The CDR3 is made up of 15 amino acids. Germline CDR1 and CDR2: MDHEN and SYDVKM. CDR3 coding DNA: TGTGCCAGCAGACTATCCCTACAGGTAAACACTGAAGCTTTCTGT. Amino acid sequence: CASRLSLQVNTEAFC.

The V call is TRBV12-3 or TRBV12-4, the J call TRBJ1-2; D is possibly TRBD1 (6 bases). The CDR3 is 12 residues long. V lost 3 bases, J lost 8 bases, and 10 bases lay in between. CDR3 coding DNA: TGTGCCAGCAGTTTGGGGGGGCACGGCTACACCTTC. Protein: CASSLGGHGYTF.

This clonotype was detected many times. The DNA of the CDR3 is TGTGCCAGCAGTGCCGGACTTTTGGAGACCCAGTACTTC. Protein: CASSAGLLETQYF. This rearrangement joins TRBV6-1 to TRBJ2-5, with D perhaps TRBD2 (5 bases). Trimming removed 4 bases at V and 5 bases at J, with 11 bases between. The CDR3 consists of 13 residues. In germline, CDR1 is MNHNS, CDR2 SASEGT.

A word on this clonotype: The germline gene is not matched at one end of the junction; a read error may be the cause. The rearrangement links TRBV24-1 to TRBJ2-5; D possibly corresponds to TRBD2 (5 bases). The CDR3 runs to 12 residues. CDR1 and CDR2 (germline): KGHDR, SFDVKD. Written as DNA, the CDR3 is TGTGTCACCTCACGGGAATGGGAGACCCAGTACTTC. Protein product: CVTSREWETQYF.

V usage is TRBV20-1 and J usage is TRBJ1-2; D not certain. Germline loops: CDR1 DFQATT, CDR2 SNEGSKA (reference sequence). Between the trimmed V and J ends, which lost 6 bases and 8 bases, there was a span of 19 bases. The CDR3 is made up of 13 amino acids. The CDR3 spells CSAETKGGRGYTF. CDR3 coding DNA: TGCAGTGCCGAAACAAAGGGCGGACGAGGCTACACCTTC.

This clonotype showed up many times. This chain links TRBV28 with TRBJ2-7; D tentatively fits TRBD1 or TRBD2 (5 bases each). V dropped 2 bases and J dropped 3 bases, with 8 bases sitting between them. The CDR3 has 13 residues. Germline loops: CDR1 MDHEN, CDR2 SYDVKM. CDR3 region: CASSLGGYYEQYV. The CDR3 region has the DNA TGTGCCAGCAGTTTAGGGGGATACTACGAGCAGTACGTC.

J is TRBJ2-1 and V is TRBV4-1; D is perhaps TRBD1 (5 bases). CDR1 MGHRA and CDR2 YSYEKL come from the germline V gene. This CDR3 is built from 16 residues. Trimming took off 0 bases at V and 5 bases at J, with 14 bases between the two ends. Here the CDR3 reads CASSQEQGRDNNEQFF. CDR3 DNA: TGCGCCAGCAGCCAAGAGCAGGGCAGGGATAACAATGAGCAGTTCTTC.

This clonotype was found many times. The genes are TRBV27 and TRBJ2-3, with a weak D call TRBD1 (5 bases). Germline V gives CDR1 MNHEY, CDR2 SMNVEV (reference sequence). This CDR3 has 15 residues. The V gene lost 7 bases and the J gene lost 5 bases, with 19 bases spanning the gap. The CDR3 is CASKSSWQGKDTQYF. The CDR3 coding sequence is TGTGCCAGCAAATCCTCATGGCAGGGTAAAGATACGCAGTATTTT.

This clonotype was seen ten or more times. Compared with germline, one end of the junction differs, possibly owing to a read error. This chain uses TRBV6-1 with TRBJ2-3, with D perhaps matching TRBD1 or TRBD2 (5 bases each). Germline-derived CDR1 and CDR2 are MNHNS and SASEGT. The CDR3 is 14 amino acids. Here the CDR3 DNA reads TGCGCCAGCAGGGCTCAGCGGAGCACAGATACGCAGTATTTT. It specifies CASRAQRSTDTQYF.

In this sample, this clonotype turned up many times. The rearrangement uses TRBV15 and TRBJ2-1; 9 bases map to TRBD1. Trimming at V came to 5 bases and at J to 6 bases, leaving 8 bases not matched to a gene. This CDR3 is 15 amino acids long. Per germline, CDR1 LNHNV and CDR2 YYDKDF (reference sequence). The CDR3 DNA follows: TGTGCCACCAGCGAAAGGACAGGGGCCCCCAATGAGCAGTTCTTC. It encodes CATSERTGAPNEQFF.

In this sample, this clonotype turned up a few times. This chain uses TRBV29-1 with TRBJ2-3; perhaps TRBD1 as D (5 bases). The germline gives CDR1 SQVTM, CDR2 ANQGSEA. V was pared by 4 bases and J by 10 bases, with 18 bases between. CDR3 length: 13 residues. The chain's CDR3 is CSVGTYARSPQYF. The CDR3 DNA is TGCAGCGTTGGGACATACGCGCGGTCACCGCAGTATTTT.

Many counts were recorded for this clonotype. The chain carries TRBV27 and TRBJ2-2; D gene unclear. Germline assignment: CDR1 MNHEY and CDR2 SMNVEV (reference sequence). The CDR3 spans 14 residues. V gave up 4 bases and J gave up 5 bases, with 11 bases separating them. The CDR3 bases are TGTGCCAGCAGTTATTCGACTCGGACCGGGGAGCTGTTTTTT. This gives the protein CASSYSTRTGELFF.